This record concerns one T cell receptor (beta chain) sequence. TCRdb's copy holds only in-frame clones and misses some; the assay was immunoSEQ multiplex PCR. Of approximately 980,000 clones listed, less than 85% were seen once; the top ten hold approximately 1.5%. CDR1 is KGHSH, CDR2 LQKENI, per germline. The CDR3 is 14 amino acids. V gave up 3 bases and J gave up 8 bases; unmatched junction bases: 5. This sample was taken from a study of shared clonotypes between healthy human individuals. This sequence joins TRBV18 and TRBJ1-5; 9 bases are a match to TRBD1. Sequenced input: memory CD4+ T cells sorted from blood. Noted subset: CD45RA-negative fraction. This clonotype originated in a man between 18 and 29 years old in good health. The CDR3 sequence: CASSPRQGVEPQHF. The CDR3, as DNA: TGTGCCAGCTCACCGAGACAGGGGGTAGAGCCCCAGCATTTT.